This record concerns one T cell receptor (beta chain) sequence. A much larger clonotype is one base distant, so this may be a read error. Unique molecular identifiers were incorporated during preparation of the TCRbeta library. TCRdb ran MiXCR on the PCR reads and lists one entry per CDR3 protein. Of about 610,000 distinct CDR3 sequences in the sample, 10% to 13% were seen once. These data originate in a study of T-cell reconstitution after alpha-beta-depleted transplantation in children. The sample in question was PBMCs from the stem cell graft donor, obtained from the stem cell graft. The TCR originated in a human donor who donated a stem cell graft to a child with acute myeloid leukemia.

The CDR3 protein is CAISLLTAGGGEQYF. The CDR3 bases are TGTGCCATCAGTCTTTTAACCGCGGGAGGAGGCGAGCAGTACTTC. The rearrangement links TRBV10-3 to TRBJ2-7; 8 bases map to TRBD2. After removal of 5 bases from V and 6 bases from J, the junction contained 12 bases not matched to a gene. The CDR3 totals 15 residues. Per the germline V gene, CDR1 is ENHRY and CDR2 is SYGVKD.